One and the same sample provided the 3 T cell receptor beta chains below, sequenced in a study of cytomegalovirus exposure and HLA in healthy donors. Primers for the PCR totalled 60 Vbeta and 13 Jbeta. The assay was immunoSEQ multiplex PCR, and TCRdb's table has in-frame clones only and misses some. The repertoire includes about 100,000 clones, about three quarters of them detected once, and around 5% sits in the top ten. Sequencing was carried out using PBMCs. The receptors were sampled from a woman aged 18-29 years in good health and CMV-seropositive.

This sequence joins TRBV30 and TRBJ1-1; D remains ambiguous. The V end lost 0 bases, the J end lost 8 bases, and 13 bases lay between the germline ends. Germline V gene lookup returns CDR1 GTSNPN and CDR2 SVGIG (reference sequence). The CDR3 loop spans 13 amino acids. The CDR3 bases are TGTGCCTGGAGTGTTGCCGGAACGGGGGAAGCTTTCTTT. Translated: CAWSVAGTGEAFF.

V is TRBV27 and J is TRBJ2-2; 7 nucleotides align to TRBD1. Germline lookup yields CDR1 MNHEY and CDR2 SMNVEV (reference sequence). V lost 3 bases, J lost 6 bases, and 10 bases stayed unmatched. This CDR3 has 16 residues. The DNA of the CDR3 is TGTGCCAGCAGTTTTGAGTGGCAGGGGGTCCCCGGGGAGCTGTTTTTT. This encodes CASSFEWQGVPGELFF.

This chain connects TRBV4-1 to TRBJ1-2; no firm D call. Germline V lookup: CDR1 MGHRA, CDR2 YSYEKL. V was pared by 1 base and J by 8 bases, with 14 bases between. The CDR3 consists of 14 residues. CDR3 nucleotides: TGCGCCAGCAGCCAAGGACCAGGCAGGAGGGGCTACACCTTC. This sequence encodes CASSQGPGRRGYTF.